This TCR beta chain is from a study of long-term antiretroviral therapy in people with HIV. Germline values: CDR1 SNHLY, CDR2 FYNNEI. This CDR3 contains 12 residues. Trimming cost V 8 bases and J 3 bases, with 11 bases left between them. At survey level, the immunoSEQ assay was run in its v3.0 version. In sequencing, about 40,000-50,000 T-cell genomes per sample were targeted. Measured with immunoSEQ multiplex PCR; TCRdb has only the in-frame clones, and not every one. This repertoire shows 25,000 to 35,000 clones, approximately 95% found once; its top ten account for 7.5% to 9%. V usage is TRBV2 and J usage is TRBJ2-7; D ambiguous. The sequence came from a young man with HIV. The sample here was unsorted PBMCs, taken 5.3 years after starting antiretroviral therapy. CDR3 nucleotides: TGTGCCAGCGGCGCATCTTTCTACGAGCAGTACTTC. Its translation: CASGASFYEQYF.